A selection of T cell receptor beta chains follows, all from one sample in a study of beta chain features in type 1 diabetes. Profiled with immunoSEQ multiplex PCR; TCRdb holds only in-frame clones, not every one. Among 200,000 to 250,000 clones, under 20% were seen once, and the ten largest hold 0.065% to 0.1%. The sample consisted of naive CD4+ T cells from blood. Receptors were obtained from a man aged 25 to 40 with type 1 diabetes. CDR3s include the opening cysteine and the closing phenylalanine or tryptophan. A D gene is named only where the DNA matches it firmly. For some rows the clone size is stated as once, few or many, or as a class when expanded; others skip it.

d_gene	v_gene	len	abundance	j_gene	CDR3aa	CDR3nt
NA	TRBV6-5	14	NA	TRBJ1-1	CASSYSMADTKAFF	TGTGCCAGCAGTTACTCGATGGCGGACACCAAAGCTTTCTTT
NA	TRBV14	12	few	TRBJ2-5	CASSQDAVAQYF	TGTGCCAGCAGCCAAGATGCGGTGGCCCAGTACTTC
NA	TRBV9	15	once	TRBJ2-7	CASSAGSRGDYEQYF	TGTGCCAGCAGCGCCGGATCTAGGGGTGACTACGAGCAGTACTTC
NA	TRBV27	16	NA	TRBJ2-7	CASSSLNGLISYEQYF	TGTGCCAGCAGTTCTCTGAATGGACTCATCTCCTACGAGCAGTACTTC
NA	TRBV5-1	14	few	TRBJ1-1	CASSLDQGYTEAFF	TGCGCCAGCAGCTTGGACCAGGGGTACACTGAAGCTTTCTTT
NA	TRBV4-1	14	few	TRBJ2-5	CASSRGTVEETQYF	TGCGCCAGCAGCCGCGGGACAGTCGAAGAGACCCAGTACTTC
NA	TRBV18	14	NA	TRBJ1-1	CASSHGRAYTEAFF	TGTGCCAGCTCACATGGACGGGCGTACACTGAAGCTTTCTTT
NA	TRBV5-1	13	NA	TRBJ2-1	CASSPSEWGEQFF	TGCGCCAGCAGCCCGAGCGAGTGGGGTGAGCAGTTCTTC
TRBD1	TRBV4-1	13	few	TRBJ2-3	CAVRDRATDTQYF	TGCGCCGTCAGGGACAGGGCCACAGATACGCAGTATTTT
TRBD1	TRBV7-9	15	few	TRBJ2-1	CASSSPGTVYNEQFF	TGTGCCAGCAGCTCCCCCGGGACAGTCTACAATGAGCAGTTCTTC
NA	TRBV7-9	11	NA	TRBJ2-7	CASSLGQPLYF	TGTGCCAGCAGCTTAGGCCAGCCGCTGTACTTC
TRBD1	TRBV29-1	13	NA	TRBJ1-2	CSVLRQGARGYTF	TGCAGCGTTCTAAGACAGGGGGCTCGTGGCTACACCTTC
NA	TRBV9	15	few	TRBJ2-7	CASSVAGRGAYEQYF	TGTGCCAGCAGCGTAGCGGGCAGGGGAGCCTACGAGCAGTACTTC
TRBD2	TRBV28	15	NA	TRBJ2-7	CASNPPGLVSYEQYF	TGTGCCAGTAACCCCCCGGGACTAGTATCCTACGAGCAGTACTTC
NA	TRBV30	14	NA	TRBJ2-6	CAWSVRSGANVLTF	TGTGCCTGGAGTGTAAGGTCTGGGGCCAACGTCCTGACTTTC
TRBD1	TRBV5-1	15	few	TRBJ2-7	CASSPNRGTYYEQYF	TGCGCCAGCAGCCCGAACAGGGGGACCTACTACGAGCAGTACTTC
NA	TRBV5-1	13	NA	TRBJ2-2	CASSFLYTGELFF	TGCGCCAGCAGCTTCCTCTACACCGGGGAGCTGTTTTTT
TRBD1	TRBV7-2	15	NA	TRBJ1-4	CASRQQGALNEKLFF	TGTGCCAGCAGACAACAGGGGGCCCTTAATGAAAAACTGTTTTTT
NA	TRBV27	13	few	TRBJ1-2	CASSLRLNYGYTF	TGTGCCAGCAGTTTACGCCTTAACTATGGCTACACCTTC
NA	TRBV10-3	12	NA	TRBJ1-2	CAISDQTNGYTF	TGTGCCATCAGTGACCAGACAAACGGCTACACCTTC
TRBD1	TRBV27	14	NA	TRBJ1-4	CASKGTATNEKLFF	TGTGCCAGCAAAGGGACAGCAACTAATGAAAAACTGTTTTTT
TRBD1	TRBV25-1	15	NA	TRBJ2-1	CASSRTGNSYNEQFF	TGTGCCAGCAGTCGGACAGGGAATTCCTACAATGAGCAGTTCTTC
NA	TRBV20-1	11	few	TRBJ2-7	CSAARAQGQYF	TGCAGTGCTGCCCGGGCCCAGGGGCAGTACTTC
NA	TRBV2	14	NA	TRBJ1-5	CASSEDTAFQPQHF	TGTGCCAGCAGTGAGGATACCGCCTTTCAGCCCCAGCATTTT
TRBD2	TRBV4-3	15	NA	TRBJ2-1	CASSPRLAEYNEQFF	TGCGCCAGCAGCCCGCGACTAGCGGAGTACAATGAGCAGTTCTTC
NA	TRBV10-3	15	NA	TRBJ1-1	CAIRGSPLLNTEAFF	TGTGCCATCAGGGGTTCCCCTCTCCTGAACACTGAAGCTTTCTTT
NA	TRBV7-2	15	few	TRBJ2-7	CASRDSGVSGYEQYF	TGTGCCAGCAGAGATTCAGGGGTTTCGGGCTACGAGCAGTACTTC
TRBD2	TRBV6-5	15	NA	TRBJ2-7	CASSPTSGSRYEQYF	TGTGCCAGCAGTCCCACTAGCGGGAGTAGATACGAGCAGTACTTC
NA	TRBV9	13	few	TRBJ2-3	CASSMKGPDTQYF	TGTGCCAGCAGCATGAAAGGGCCAGATACGCAGTATTTT
NA	TRBV28	14	NA	TRBJ2-5	CASSLTGFEKTQYF	TGTGCCAGCAGTCTCACAGGGTTTGAAAAGACCCAGTACTTC
NA	TRBV7-9	13	NA	TRBJ2-7	CASSFVQGYEQYF	TGTGCCAGCAGCTTTGTCCAAGGCTACGAGCAGTACTTC
NA	TRBV4-1	12	NA	TRBJ2-7	CASSQAGRTLVF	TGCGCCAGCAGCCAAGCTGGCAGGACCCTTGTTTTC
TRBD2	TRBV29-1	15	NA	TRBJ2-3	CSAGPVAGGQNTQYF	TGCAGCGCTGGCCCGGTGGCGGGAGGGCAAAATACGCAGTATTTT
NA	TRBV28	13	NA	TRBJ1-5	CASIESFNQPQHF	TGTGCCAGCATCGAGTCTTTCAATCAGCCCCAGCATTTT
NA	TRBV29-1	12	NA	TRBJ2-5	CSVGQVQETQYF	TGCAGCGTTGGACAGGTCCAAGAGACCCAGTACTTC
NA	TRBV28	14	few	TRBJ2-6	CASSVSSGANVLTF	TGTGCCAGCAGTGTTTCCTCTGGGGCCAACGTCCTGACTTTC
TRBD2	TRBV4-1	16	NA	TRBJ2-6	CASSLERDSGANVLTF	TGCGCCAGCAGCCTTGAGCGGGACTCTGGGGCCAACGTCCTGACTTTC
TRBD1	TRBV14	15	few	TRBJ2-7	CASSQPGQGAYEQYF	TGTGCCAGCAGCCAGCCGGGACAGGGGGCCTACGAGCAGTACTTC
NA	TRBV14	15	few	TRBJ2-7	CASSRTWGSSYEQYF	TGTGCCAGCAGCCGTACTTGGGGGAGCTCCTACGAGCAGTACTTC
TRBD1	TRBV25-1	15	few	TRBJ2-7	CASSALGQGAREQYF	TGTGCCAGCAGTGCGCTGGGACAGGGGGCGCGTGAGCAGTACTTC
NA	TRBV25-1	13	NA	TRBJ2-7	CASSLGALYEQYF	TGTGCCAGCAGTCTCGGGGCTCTCTACGAGCAGTACTTC
NA	TRBV30	11	few	TRBJ1-4	CAWSVGGRLFF	TGTGCCTGGAGTGTAGGAGGGAGGCTGTTTTTT
NA	TRBV29-1	12	NA	TRBJ1-1	CSFKKGAPESFF	TGCAGCTTCAAAAAGGGAGCACCCGAATCTTTCTTT
NA	TRBV2	14	NA	TRBJ1-4	CASRTGATNEKLFF	TGTGCCAGCAGAACAGGAGCAACTAATGAAAAACTGTTTTTT
NA	TRBV29-1	14	NA	TRBJ1-1	CSVQGQGRDTEAFF	TGCAGCGTTCAAGGGCAGGGTAGGGACACTGAAGCTTTCTTT
TRBD1	TRBV11-2	19	NA	TRBJ2-4	CASSLGNRDSRLAKNIQYF	TGTGCCAGCAGCCTGGGGAACCGGGACAGCCGTTTAGCCAAAAACATTCAGTACTTC
NA	TRBV9	16	NA	TRBJ1-3	CASSAYRVGAGNTIYF	TGTGCCAGCAGCGCATACAGGGTAGGAGCTGGAAACACCATATATTTT
NA	TRBV30	13	once	TRBJ1-5	CAWSVRENQPQHF	TGTGCCTGGAGTGTACGGGAGAATCAGCCCCAGCATTTT
NA	TRBV25-1	16	few	TRBJ2-1	CASSEYIASSYNEQFF	TGTGCCAGCAGTGAATATATAGCGTCTAGCTACAATGAGCAGTTCTTC
NA	TRBV29-1	12	few	TRBJ2-5	CSVVAVEETQYF	TGCAGCGTTGTTGCCGTCGAAGAGACCCAGTACTTC
NA	TRBV2	12	few	TRBJ2-7	CASSSMTYEQYF	TGTGCCAGCAGTTCGATGACATACGAGCAGTACTTC
NA	TRBV28	13	few	TRBJ2-7	CASSFGPVYEQYF	TGTGCCAGCAGTTTTGGACCGGTCTACGAGCAGTACTTC
NA	TRBV30	14	NA	TRBJ2-3	CAWSTSPYTDTQYF	TGTGCCTGGAGTACTAGCCCCTACACAGATACGCAGTATTTT
NA	TRBV14	15	few	TRBJ2-7	CASSQVRGITGEQYF	TGTGCCAGCAGCCAAGTTCGGGGAATCACGGGCGAGCAGTACTTC
NA	TRBV29-1	13	NA	TRBJ2-1	CSVFMSSFGQQFF	TGCAGCGTTTTTATGAGTAGCTTTGGACAGCAGTTCTTC
NA	TRBV15	14	few	TRBJ2-5	CATSRDTGGETQYF	TGTGCCACCAGCAGAGACACAGGAGGGGAGACCCAGTACTTC
TRBD1	TRBV18	15	NA	TRBJ2-3	CASSQSGQGQDTQYF	TGTGCCAGCTCCCAGTCGGGACAGGGTCAAGATACGCAGTATTTT
TRBD1	TRBV25-1	15	few	TRBJ1-2	CASSEFPGQEYGYTF	TGTGCCAGCAGTGAGTTTCCGGGACAGGAATATGGCTACACCTTC
TRBD1	TRBV29-1	13	NA	TRBJ2-2	CSAGTGNTGELFF	TGCAGCGCCGGGACAGGGAACACCGGGGAGCTGTTTTTT